The 11 T cell receptor beta chains below all came from one sample that was sequenced in a study of beta chain features in type 1 diabetes. Whole-study findings and limits: Researchers report that Type 1 diabetes patients had moderately but significantly shorter TCRB CDR3s across all four CD4+ subsets.

Since all of the isolated RNA was reverse transcribed, expressed TCRB transcripts were what got sequenced. Sequencing used immunoSEQ multiplex PCR; TCRdb keeps in-frame clones, though not all of them. The table shows approximately 270,000 clones, with 14% occurring only once. No cognate antigen is known for these TCRs. Material: naive CD4+ T cells from blood. Receptors were obtained from a man aged 30 to 39 with type 1 diabetes.

This clone has more than one count but fewer than ten. V and J are TRBV6-1 and TRBJ2-3, with D possibly being TRBD2 (7 bases). Per the germline V gene, CDR1 is MNHNS and CDR2 is SASEGT. The CDR3 consists of 12 residues. Trimming removed 9 bases from V and 8 bases from J, with 15 bases in between. The CDR3 sequence: CASGRGYLTQYF. In DNA form, the CDR3 reads TGTGCCAGTGGGAGGGGGTATCTTACGCAGTATTTT.

The chain joins TRBV28 to TRBJ1-2; tentative D call: TRBD1 (5 bases). V lost 9 bases to trimming and J lost 8 bases, with 16 bases between them. Germline CDR1 reads MDHEN; CDR2 reads SYDVKM. The length of the CDR3 is 12 residues. In DNA, the CDR3 is TGTGCCAGTCAGGGTCGCGGGGTCGGCTACACCTTC. Protein sequence: CASQGRGVGYTF.

This clone was recorded a few times. V usage is TRBV7-9 and J usage is TRBJ2-3, with 14 bases identical to TRBD2. The germline CDR1 and CDR2 sequences are SEHNR and FQNEAQ (reference sequence). The junction had 5 bases not matched to a gene; V was cut back by 5 bases and J by 4 bases. CDR3 size: 16 residues. CDR3 DNA: TGTGCCAGCAGCAGGACTAGCGGGAGGATGTCAGATACGCAGTATTTT. Residues: CASSRTSGRMSDTQYF. Full variable domain (missing parts from reference TRBV7-9 and TRBJ2-3): DTGVSQNPRHKITKRGQNVTFRCDPISEHNRLYWYRQTLGQGPEFLTYFQNEAQLEKSRLLSDRFSAERPKGSFSTLEIQRTEQGDSAMYLCASSRTSGRMSDTQYFGPGTRLTVL.

This clone occurred a few times. The chain employs TRBV7-9 and TRBJ1-2; TRBD1 matches 11 bases. Germline CDR1 reads SEHNR; CDR2 reads FQNEAQ (reference sequence). There are 14 residues in the CDR3. V shed 6 bases, J shed 5 bases, and the junction held 5 bases outside the gene matches. The CDR3 is CASSRGQGAYGYTF. The CDR3 DNA reads as TGTGCCAGCAGTCGAGGACAGGGGGCTTATGGCTACACCTTC.

V and J are TRBV28 and TRBJ2-7; D gene uncertain. The CDR3 covers 13 residues. The ends were cut back, 3 bases at V and 6 bases at J, with 12 bases in the middle. CDR1 is MDHEN, CDR2 SYDVKM, per germline. CDR3 nucleotides: TGTGCCAGCAGTTTCTTACCTAGTATCGAGCAGTACTTC. Its translation: CASSFLPSIEQYF.

This clone appeared a few times. The chain is built from TRBV18 and TRBJ1-1; D might be TRBD1 (5 bases). The V and J ends lost 4 bases and 2 bases respectively, with 8 bases between them. The CDR3 extends over 13 amino acids. CDR1 is KGHSH and CDR2 is LQKENI in the germline V gene. CDR3: CASSQQVNTEAFF. Written as DNA, the CDR3 is TGTGCCAGCTCACAACAGGTTAACACTGAAGCTTTCTTT.

About this clone: At the DNA level, this CDR3 is encoded by other sequences in the same sample as well. The CDR3 sequence is CASSVQGDYGYTF. CDR3 in DNA: TGTGCCAGCAGCGTACAGGGCGACTATGGCTACACCTTC. J is TRBJ1-2 and V is TRBV9, with D tentatively TRBD1 (5 bases). Trimming shortened V by 1 base and J by 3 bases, and 7 bases separated the two germline ends. The germline CDR1 and CDR2 sequences are SGDLS and YYNGEE. This CDR3 has 13 residues.

The genes are TRBV5-6 and TRBJ2-5; D is possibly TRBD2 (5 bases). Germline CDR1 is SGHDT and CDR2 is YYEEEE. V lost 2 bases and J 4 bases, leaving 15 bases between the germline ends. The CDR3 has 15 residues. The CDR3, as DNA: TGTGCCAGCAGCTTCCGTGCTCGGGGTGGAGAGACCCAGTACTTC. Encoded protein: CASSFRARGGETQYF.

This clone was detected only a few times. The genes are TRBV7-3 and TRBJ2-7, with D possibly matching TRBD1 (6 bases). CDR3 length equals 18 residues. Trimming took 5 bases from V and 0 from J, leaving 23 bases between them. The germline gives CDR1 SGHTA, CDR2 FQGTGA. The CDR3 loop is CASSTQGGPGLISYEQYF. The DNA of the CDR3 is TGTGCCAGCAGCACTCAAGGGGGTCCGGGCCTAATCTCCTACGAGCAGTACTTC.

The chain joins TRBV7-2 to TRBJ2-1; TRBD2 agrees at 8 bases. The CDR3 loop spans 15 amino acids. With 1 base clipped from V and 7 bases from J, the junction kept 6 bases outside the gene matches. Germline V gene data show CDR1 as SGHTA and CDR2 as FQGNSA. This chain's CDR3 is CASSLGTSGRNEQFF. The CDR3 nucleotides are TGTGCCAGCAGCTTAGGTACTAGCGGCAGGAATGAGCAGTTCTTC.

The chain has TRBV25-1 and TRBJ2-6; the D gene is possibly TRBD1 (6 bases). Germline V lookup: CDR1 MGHDK, CDR2 SYGVNS. Trimming stripped 11 bases from V and 2 bases from J, with 13 bases between. The CDR3 is made up of 14 amino acids. The chain's CDR3 is CASSGVPGANVLTF. The CDR3 region has the DNA TGTGCCTCGTCAGGGGTCCCTGGGGCCAACGTCCTGACTTTC.